The 3 T cell receptor beta chains presented below share a single source sample, sequenced in a study of PD-1 blockade in mismatch repair-deficient tumors. TCRdb's table, derived via immunoSEQ multiplex PCR, lists solely in-frame clones and lacks some. In the table there are fewer than 20,000 clones, approximately 84% of which are singletons. The sample in question was PBMCs, obtained 4 weeks after starting pembrolizumab. These receptors came from an adult with mismatch repair-deficient cancer.

The chain couples TRBV19 to TRBJ2-1; the D is unclear. V was pared by 3 bases and J by 5 bases, with 11 bases between. CDR1 is LNHDA, CDR2 SQIVND, per germline (reference sequence). The CDR3 has 14 residues. The CDR3 coding sequence is TGTGCCAGTAGTATCATGAGTCCCGACAATGAGCAGTTCTTC. Its translation: CASSIMSPDNEQFF.

The chain combines TRBV19 with TRBJ1-1, with D possibly matching TRBD1 (5 bases). Trimming removed 6 bases at V and 3 bases at J, with 20 bases between. The CDR3 consists of 16 residues. Germline V CDR1 and CDR2: LNHDA, SQIVND (reference sequence). CDR3 coding DNA: TGTGCCAGTAGCCAGGAGAGGGGAGGAGTGTACACTGAAGCTTTCTTT. Its protein is CASSQERGGVYTEAFF.

The rearrangement links TRBV28 to TRBJ2-3; D is possibly TRBD1 (5 bases). The CDR3 contains 14 residues. Per the germline V gene, CDR1 is MDHEN and CDR2 is SYDVKM. V gave up 3 bases and J gave up 5 bases, with 12 bases separating them. The CDR3 is CASSFGGARDTQYF. CDR3 in DNA: TGTGCCAGCAGTTTTGGTGGGGCGAGAGATACGCAGTATTTT. Combining the CDR3 with reference TRBV28 and TRBJ2-3 gives the whole variable domain DVKVTQSSRYLVKRTGEKVFLECVQDMDHENMFWYRQDPGLGLRLIYFSYDVKMKEKGDIPEGYSVSREKKERFSLILESASTNQTSMYLCASSFGGARDTQYFGPGTRLTVL.